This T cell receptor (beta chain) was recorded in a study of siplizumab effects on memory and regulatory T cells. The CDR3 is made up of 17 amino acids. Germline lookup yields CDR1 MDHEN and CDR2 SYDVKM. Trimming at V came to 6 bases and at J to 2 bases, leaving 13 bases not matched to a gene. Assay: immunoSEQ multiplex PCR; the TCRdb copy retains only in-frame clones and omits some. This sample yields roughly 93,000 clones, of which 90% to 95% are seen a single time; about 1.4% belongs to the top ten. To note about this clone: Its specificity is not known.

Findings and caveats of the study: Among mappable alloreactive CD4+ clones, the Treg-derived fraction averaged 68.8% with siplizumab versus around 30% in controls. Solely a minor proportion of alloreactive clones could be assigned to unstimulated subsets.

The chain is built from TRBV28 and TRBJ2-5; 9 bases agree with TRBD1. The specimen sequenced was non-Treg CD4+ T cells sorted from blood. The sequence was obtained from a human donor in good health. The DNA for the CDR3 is TGTGCCAGCAGCCTAAACTCCGGGACAGGGCCTCAAGAGACCCAGTACTTC. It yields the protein CASSLNSGTGPQETQYF.